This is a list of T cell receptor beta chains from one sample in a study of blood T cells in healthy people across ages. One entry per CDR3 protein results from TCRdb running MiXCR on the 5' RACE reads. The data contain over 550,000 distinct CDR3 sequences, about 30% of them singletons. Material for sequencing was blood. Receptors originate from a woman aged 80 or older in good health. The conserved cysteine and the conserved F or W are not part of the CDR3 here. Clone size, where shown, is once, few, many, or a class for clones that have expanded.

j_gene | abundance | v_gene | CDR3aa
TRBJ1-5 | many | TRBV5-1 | ASSPGTGGGQPQH
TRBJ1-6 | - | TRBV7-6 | ASSLAPPGSNSPLH
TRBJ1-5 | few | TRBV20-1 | SARVLGGSDQPQH
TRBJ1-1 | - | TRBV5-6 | ASSLLGQGDLNTEAF
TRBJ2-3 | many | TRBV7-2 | ASSSLAGGGDTQY
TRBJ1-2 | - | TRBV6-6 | ASSSRDRAGYT
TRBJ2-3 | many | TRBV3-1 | ASSDFGRGGGDTQY
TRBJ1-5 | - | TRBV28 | VSSFLQGVGQPQH
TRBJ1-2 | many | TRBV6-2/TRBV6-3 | ASSYSKTGGYGYT
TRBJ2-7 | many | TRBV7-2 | ASSLSQGIEQY
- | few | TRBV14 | ASSQVGRLSYNEQY
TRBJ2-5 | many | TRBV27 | ASSLYGPSYQETQY
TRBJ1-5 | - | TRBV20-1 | SASLGNQPQH
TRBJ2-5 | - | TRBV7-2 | ASRQFSETQY
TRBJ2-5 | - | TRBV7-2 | ASSFGQMYQETQY
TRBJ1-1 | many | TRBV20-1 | SGGRNTEAF
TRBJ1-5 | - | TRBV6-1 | ASSGTGPLNQPQH
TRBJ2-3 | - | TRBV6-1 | ASTGQTRELQKALRTQY
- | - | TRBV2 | ASSEERTGYGEQY
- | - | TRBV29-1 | SAGHRSSYNEQY
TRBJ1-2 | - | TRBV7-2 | ASSLVSFENYGYT
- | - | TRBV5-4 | ASSLAGTSAREQY
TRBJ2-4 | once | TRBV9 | DSSPQGGEAKNIQY
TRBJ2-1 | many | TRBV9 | ASSLQGLSYNEQF
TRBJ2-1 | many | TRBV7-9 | ASSLARPPLYNEQF
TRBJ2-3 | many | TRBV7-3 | ASSPTGPPQDTQY
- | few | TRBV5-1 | ASSSPGTSGGGFSKGEQY
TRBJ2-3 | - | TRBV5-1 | ASSRRLNMGADTQY
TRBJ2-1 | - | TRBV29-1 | SVLGGASAYNEQF
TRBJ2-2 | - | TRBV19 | ASSIRRNTGELF
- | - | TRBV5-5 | ANSLEGGETYEQY
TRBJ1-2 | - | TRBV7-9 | ASSIRDPDYGYT
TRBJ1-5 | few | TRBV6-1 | ASSSRQERNQPQH
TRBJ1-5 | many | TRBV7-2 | ASSSWDYSNQPQH
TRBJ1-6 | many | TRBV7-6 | ASSLADFNSPLH
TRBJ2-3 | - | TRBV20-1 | SAPGVAPRDTQY
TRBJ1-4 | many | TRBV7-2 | ASSSLVANEKLF
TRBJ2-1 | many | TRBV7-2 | ASSRAVGRYNEQF
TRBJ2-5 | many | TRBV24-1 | ATSDGRRSETQY
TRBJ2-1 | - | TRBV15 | ATSRDHGDTKAVNEQF
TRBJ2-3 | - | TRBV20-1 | SAGPGLAGSTDTQY
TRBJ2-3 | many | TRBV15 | ATSKGGVSTDTQY
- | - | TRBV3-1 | ASTPGRGASGRYEQY
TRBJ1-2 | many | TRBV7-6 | ASSQRTGPYTYGYT
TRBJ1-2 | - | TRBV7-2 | ASSLQYRPNYDYT
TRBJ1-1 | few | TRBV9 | ASSVVPGTEAF
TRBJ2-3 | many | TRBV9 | ASSLTPGEVTDTQY
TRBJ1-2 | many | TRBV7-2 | ASTLSYGYT
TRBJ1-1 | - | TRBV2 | ASAWGPNTEAF
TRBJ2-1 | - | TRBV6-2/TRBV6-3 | ASSYLAGGPLNEQF